One and the same sample provided the 6 T cell receptor beta chains below, sequenced in a study of blood T cell repertoires in COVID-19 (dated by TCRdb to between 2020 and 2021). The library relied on the immunoSEQ multiplex PCR assay. Held by TCRdb, this immuneACCESS table contains in-frame sequences only and omits some clones. Under half of the omission traces to an unresolved V gene where checked; the cause of the rest is unknown. Within this sample are around 200,000 clones, with approximately 85% of them counted one time only. The ten largest clones add up to about 9.1% of the sample. Sequences were obtained from peripheral blood. These receptor sequences come from a woman of 80 years or more with acute or convalescent COVID-19.

V is TRBV10-3 and J is TRBJ1-5; 7 nucleotides line up with TRBD1. J was trimmed by 3 bases and V by 0 bases; bases with no gene match: 5. Germline V gene sequence: CDR1 ENHRY, CDR2 SYGVKD. The CDR3 is 16 amino acids. The CDR3 nucleotides are TGTGCCATCAGTGAGTCGTCAGGGGGACTCAATCAGCCCCAGCATTTT. Amino acids: CAISESSGGLNQPQHF.

V usage is TRBV7-2 and J usage is TRBJ2-4; D not resolved. V was clipped by 0 bases and J by 6 bases, with 9 bases between them. Germline lookup yields CDR1 SGHTA and CDR2 FQGNSA. CDR3 length: 14 amino acids. The CDR3 coding sequence is TGTGCCAGCAGCTTAGCTTGGCTAGTAAACATTCAGTACTTC. Translating it yields CASSLAWLVNIQYF.

V and J are TRBV5-1 and TRBJ2-6, with TRBD1 as a possible D gene (5 bases). CDR1 is SGHRS and CDR2 is YFSETQ in the germline V gene. Trimming stripped 2 bases from V and 0 bases from J, with 6 bases between. The CDR3 is 15 residues long. CDR3 protein: CASSLQVSGANVLTF. The CDR3 region has the DNA TGCGCCAGCAGCTTACAGGTCTCTGGGGCCAACGTCCTGACTTTC. The full variable domain, with the rest looked up from reference TRBV5-1 and TRBJ2-6, is KAGVTQTPRYLIKTRGQQVTLSCSPISGHRSVSWYQQTPGQGLQFLFEYFSETQRNKGNFPGRFSGRQFSNSRSEMNVSTLELGDSALYLCASSLQVSGANVLTFGAGSRLTVL.

V usage is TRBV5-4 and J usage is TRBJ2-3, with D hard to call. Trimming left V 4 bases short and J 3 bases short, with 12 bases between. The length of the CDR3 is 14 residues. CDR1 and CDR2 from the germline V gene are SGHNT and YYREEE (reference sequence). The CDR3 DNA reads TGTGCCAGCAGCAACCCGAACGGGACAGATACGCAGTATTTT. This encodes CASSNPNGTDTQYF.

The chain carries TRBV24-1 and TRBJ2-3, with 10 positions matching TRBD2. CDR3 length: 16 residues. The junction had 5 bases not matched to a gene; V was cut back by 0 bases and J by 6 bases. Germline V CDR1 and CDR2: KGHDR, SFDVKD. CDR3 DNA: TGTGCCACCAGTGATTTGGGACTAGCGGAGATGGATACGCAGTATTTT. It yields the protein CATSDLGLAEMDTQYF.

The gene calls are TRBV4-3 and TRBJ1-2; D is possibly TRBD1 (6 bases). CDR3 length: 16 amino acids. CDR1 and CDR2 (germline): LGHNA, YSLEER. V was shortened by 4 bases and J by 8 bases, with 23 bases between the two germline ends. DNA for the CDR3: TGCGCCAGCAGCCGAGGGACCACGGGACACCTAGGCGGCTACACCTTC. Amino acid sequence: CASSRGTTGHLGGYTF.